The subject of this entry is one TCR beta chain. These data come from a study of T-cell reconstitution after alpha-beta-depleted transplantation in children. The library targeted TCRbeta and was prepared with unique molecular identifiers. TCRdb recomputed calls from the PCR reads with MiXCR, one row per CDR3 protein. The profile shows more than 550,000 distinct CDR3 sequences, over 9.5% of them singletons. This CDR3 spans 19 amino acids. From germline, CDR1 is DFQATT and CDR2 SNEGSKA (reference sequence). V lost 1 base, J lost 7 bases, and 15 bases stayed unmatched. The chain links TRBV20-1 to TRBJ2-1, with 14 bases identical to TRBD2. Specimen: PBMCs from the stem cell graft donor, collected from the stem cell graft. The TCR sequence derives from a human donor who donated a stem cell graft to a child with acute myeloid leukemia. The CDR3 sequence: CSARVQTSGRAGVVNEQFF. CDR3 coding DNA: TGCAGTGCTAGAGTCCAGACTAGCGGGAGGGCCGGGGTGGTGAATGAGCAGTTCTTC.